Listed below are T cell receptor beta chains from one sample, sequenced in a study of T cell changes during pregnancy in multiple sclerosis. Here immunoSEQ multiplex PCR was the method, and the copy in TCRdb shows in-frame clones only, minus some. The sample yields around 80,000 clones, about 94% seen once. The sample in question was peripheral blood, obtained in the second trimester of pregnancy. All receptors come from a female donor in good health, enrolled as a control in a pregnancy study. CDR3s include the opening cysteine and the closing phenylalanine or tryptophan.

v_call: TRBV5-1; cdr3_length: 16; j_call: TRBJ2-1; cdr3_aa: CASRKEAGGANNEQFF
v_call: TRBV5-6; cdr3_length: 17; j_call: TRBJ2-7; cdr3_aa: CASSPGLAGGSHSEQYF
v_call: TRBV13; cdr3_length: 20; j_call: TRBJ2-3; cdr3_aa: CASSRMIKGLAGRSTDTQYF
v_call: TRBV11-3; cdr3_length: 20; j_call: TRBJ2-2; cdr3_aa: CASSFDLGTSGRANTGELFF
v_call: TRBV19; cdr3_length: 15; j_call: TRBJ2-1; cdr3_aa: CASSIVASGEGEQFF
v_call: TRBV4-2; cdr3_length: 16; j_call: TRBJ2-3; cdr3_aa: CASSQDVSGRADTQYF
v_call: TRBV7-9; cdr3_length: 17; j_call: TRBJ1-4; cdr3_aa: CASSNRDRPATNEKLFF
v_call: TRBV5-1; cdr3_length: 17; j_call: TRBJ2-3; cdr3_aa: CASSFYGGSGRIDTQYF
v_call: TRBV27; cdr3_length: 12; j_call: TRBJ1-2; cdr3_aa: CASRPTPGGYTF
v_call: TRBV27; cdr3_length: 14; j_call: TRBJ2-3; cdr3_aa: CASFRSGGRDTQYF
v_call: TRBV27; cdr3_length: 14; j_call: TRBJ1-1; cdr3_aa: CASWAGTVNTEAFF
v_call: TRBV7-2; cdr3_length: 15; j_call: TRBJ1-3; cdr3_aa: CASSFNRGTGNTIYF
v_call: TRBV7-9; cdr3_length: 16; j_call: TRBJ1-1; cdr3_aa: CASSPEGGVINTEAFF
v_call: TRBV28; cdr3_length: 13; j_call: TRBJ1-3; cdr3_aa: CASSGRSGNTIYF
v_call: TRBV28; cdr3_length: 12; j_call: TRBJ2-7; cdr3_aa: CASSSGVSEQYF
v_call: TRBV28; cdr3_length: 17; j_call: TRBJ2-1; cdr3_aa: CASSLSLGNRESDEQFF
v_call: TRBV2; cdr3_length: 12; j_call: TRBJ2-5; cdr3_aa: CASTGSKETQYF
v_call: TRBV6-5; cdr3_length: 11; j_call: TRBJ1-1; cdr3_aa: CASRMRTEAFF
v_call: TRBV28; cdr3_length: 14; j_call: TRBJ1-5; cdr3_aa: CASTETGLLEPQHF
v_call: TRBV28; cdr3_length: 15; j_call: TRBJ2-5; cdr3_aa: CASSSPGQGQETQYF
v_call: TRBV4-1; cdr3_length: 15; j_call: TRBJ2-5; cdr3_aa: CASSPGLAGAETQYF
v_call: TRBV5-1; cdr3_length: 13; j_call: TRBJ2-5; cdr3_aa: CASSLGDGEAQYF
v_call: TRBV5-1; cdr3_length: 15; j_call: TRBJ2-3; cdr3_aa: CASSLTGADTDTQYF
v_call: TRBV9; cdr3_length: 17; j_call: TRBJ2-1; cdr3_aa: CASSPYIGERANNEQFF
v_call: TRBV27; cdr3_length: 15; j_call: TRBJ2-5; cdr3_aa: CASSPRDVDQETQYF
v_call: TRBV11-2; cdr3_length: 15; j_call: TRBJ1-4; cdr3_aa: CASSPLPKRVGKLFF
v_call: TRBV30; cdr3_length: 11; j_call: TRBJ2-7; cdr3_aa: CAWSGYREQYF